The clone carrying this TCR beta chain was observed a few times. Its antigen remains unidentified. The CDR3 covers 16 residues. CDR1 and CDR2 from the germline V gene are SEHNR and FQNEAQ (reference sequence). Trimming shortened V by 5 bases and J by 0 bases, and 16 bases separated the two germline ends. TCRdb reprocessed the 5' RACE reads via MiXCR and lists one record per CDR3 protein. The sample includes more than 200,000 distinct CDR3 sequences, 16% of them seen just once. These data are taken from a study of T-cell memory formation after mild COVID-19. Study findings and constraints: Cross-reactive memory appears to have joined, as suggested by some responding clones showing up in pre-infection memory.

This TCR came from a man aged 18 to 29 who had mild COVID-19 (a few samples of this study predate the infection). Cell type and time point are not known. Material for sequencing was PBMCs or a T cell subset sorted from them (not recorded which). The chain couples TRBV7-9 to TRBJ1-2; D not resolved. CDR3 bases: TGTGCCAGCAGCCCCAGTCGCCGAACCGCTAACTATGGCTACACCTTC. This gives the protein CASSPSRRTANYGYTF.